Included here is one T cell receptor beta chain sequence, with context. This sample's TCRbeta library carried unique molecular identifier barcodes. MiXCR, applied by TCRdb to the PCR reads, yields one record per CDR3 protein. The sample lists tens of thousands of distinct CDR3 sequences; about 5.7% were seen once. The V end was cut by 7 bases, the J end by 0 bases, with 10 bases between. The CDR3 totals 15 residues. CDR1 SNHLY and CDR2 FYNNEI come from the germline V gene. This sample stems from a study of T-cell reconstitution after alpha-beta-depleted transplantation in children. The origin of this receptor is a female patient aged 2-9 years who had a stem cell transplant for aplastic anemia, so the T cells may come from the graft donor. The chain couples TRBV2 to TRBJ2-6; D is unclear. The starting material was PBMCs, mostly from graft donor cells, obtained 60 days after TCRalphabeta/CD19-depleted stem cell transplant. CDR3 nucleotide sequence: TGTGCCAGCAAGGCCCGGTCCTCTGGGGCCAACGTCCTGACTTTC. This gives the protein CASKARSSGANVLTF. Drawing the rest from reference TRBV2 and TRBJ2-6, the complete variable domain is EPEVTQTPSHQVTQMGQEVILRCVPISNHLYFYWYRQILGQKVEFLVSFYNNEISEKSEIFDDQFSVERPDGSNFTLKIRSTKLEDSAMYFCASKARSSGANVLTFGAGSRLTVL.